The 11 T cell receptor beta chains below come from one sample, sequenced in a study of shared clonotypes between healthy human individuals. Libraries were prepared by immunoSEQ multiplex PCR; TCRdb keeps only in-frame clonotypes and omits some of them. The sample holds some 1 million clones, about 75% seen once. What was sequenced was memory CD4+ T cells sorted from blood. Sample subset: CD45RA-negative fraction. The receptors come from a man between 18 and 35 years old in good health.

This clone appeared a single time. The gene calls are TRBV11-2 and TRBJ1-2; unclear D gene. CDR3 length equals 13 residues. Germline CDR1 reads SGHAT; CDR2 reads FQNNGV. V lost 1 base, J lost 4 bases, and 7 bases lay in between. CDR3 DNA sequence: TGTGCCAGCAGCTTAGTGTCAGGCTATGGCTACACCTTC. Residues: CASSLVSGYGYTF.

The chain links TRBV18 to TRBJ2-2; weak D call: TRBD1 (5 bases). The CDR3 covers 17 residues. Germline V lookup: CDR1 KGHSH, CDR2 LQKENI. V lost 2 bases, J lost 0 bases, and 13 bases lay in between. The DNA for the CDR3 is TGTGCCAGCTCACCAGGGATAGGACACTCGAACACCGGGGAGCTGTTTTTT. This gives the protein CASSPGIGHSNTGELFF.

This clone was recorded a few times. DNA of the CDR3: TGCGCCAGCAGCCAAGGCCAGACAGGGAACACTGAAGCTTTCTTT. Translation gives CASSQGQTGNTEAFF. The chain links TRBV4-1 to TRBJ1-1; a weak D match, TRBD1 (6 bases). Germline V gene data show CDR1 as MGHRA and CDR2 as YSYEKL. The CDR3 extends over 15 amino acids. The ends were cut back, 1 base at V and 1 base at J, with 10 bases in the middle.

V is TRBV5-1 and J is TRBJ2-5, with 7 bases matching TRBD2. Losses at the gene ends were 3 bases for V and 5 bases for J; bases not matched to a gene: 13. The CDR3 sequence is 16 residues long. CDR1 is SGHRS and CDR2 is YFSETQ in the germline V gene. CDR3: CASSSAAGERRETQYF. CDR3 DNA sequence: TGCGCCAGCAGCTCGGCCGCGGGGGAGCGGCGGGAGACCCAGTACTTC.

This clone was observed a few times. The rearrangement links TRBV30 to TRBJ1-6; TRBD1 might be the D (5 bases). V was clipped by 1 base and J by 9 bases, with 7 bases between them. CDR1 is GTSNPN and CDR2 is SVGIG in the germline V gene (reference sequence). The CDR3 is 12 residues long. The CDR3 sequence: CAWSDQGSPLHF. CDR3 DNA: TGTGCCTGGAGTGATCAGGGTTCACCCCTCCACTTT.

The chain carries TRBV10-3 and TRBJ2-7, with unresolved D. Trimming shortened V by 3 bases and J by 6 bases, and 12 bases separated the two germline ends. CDR1 ENHRY and CDR2 SYGVKD come from the germline V gene. This CDR3 is built from 13 residues. DNA of the CDR3: TGTGCCATCAGTGATCGACTCCCTGCCGAGCAGTACTTC. Encoded protein: CAISDRLPAEQYF.

This chain connects TRBV11-2 to TRBJ1-5; the D gene is possibly TRBD1 (6 bases). Trimming shortened V by 3 bases and J by 7 bases, and 13 bases separated the two germline ends. The CDR3 covers 14 residues. Per the germline V gene, CDR1 is SGHAT and CDR2 is FQNNGV. This chain's CDR3 is CASSFSGAFQPQHF. The CDR3 coding sequence is TGTGCCAGCAGCTTCTCGGGGGCTTTCCAGCCCCAGCATTTT.

Comments on this clone: Other nucleotide sequences in the sample specify the same CDR3. V and J are TRBV5-6 and TRBJ2-3, with TRBD2 as a possible D gene (6 bases). Deletions cut 4 bases from V and 0 bases from J, with 9 bases between. CDR1 and CDR2 from the germline V gene are SGHDT and YYEEEE. The CDR3 is 14 residues long. CDR3: CASSLGTSTDTQYF. The CDR3 DNA sequence: TGTGCCAGCAGCCTTGGGACTAGCACAGATACGCAGTATTTT.

This clone was picked up one time. The V gene is TRBV19, the J gene TRBJ1-5; D not resolved. The germline V gene encodes CDR1 LNHDA and CDR2 SQIVND (reference sequence). Trimming stripped 7 bases from V and 11 bases from J, with 21 bases between. The CDR3 runs to 14 residues. Written as DNA, the CDR3 is TGTGCCAGTAATTCGGGAGGAGGTCTAGGGACCCAGCATTTT. Protein: CASNSGGGLGTQHF.

This chain connects TRBV19 to TRBJ1-6; D gene ambiguous. The CDR3 covers 15 residues. Trimming removed 0 bases from V and 10 bases from J, with 13 bases in between. The germline gives CDR1 LNHDA, CDR2 SQIVND (reference sequence). CDR3 DNA sequence: TGTGCCAGTAGTATAGATGAAGCCATCGGGTCACCCCTCCACTTT. Translating gives CASSIDEAIGSPLHF. The full variable domain, completed using reference TRBV19 and TRBJ1-6, is DGGITQSPKYLFRKEGQNVTLSCEQNLNHDAMYWYRQDPGQGLRLIYYSQIVNDFQKGDIAEGYSVSREKKESFPLTVTSAQKNPTAFYLCASSIDEAIGSPLHFGNGTRLTVT.

A word on this clone: A read error is possible here, since a much larger clone lies one base away. The chain couples TRBV4-3 to TRBJ1-5; unclear D gene. Germline CDR1 reads LGHNA; CDR2 reads YSLEER. Between the trimmed V and J ends, which lost 0 bases and 3 bases, there was a span of 6 bases. The CDR3 extends over 14 amino acids. The CDR3 sequence is CASSQDSNNQPQHF. In DNA, the CDR3 is TGCGCCAGCAGCCAAGACAGTAACAATCAGCCCCAGCATTTT.